There are a few counts of the clone carrying this T cell receptor beta chain. Profiled with immunoSEQ multiplex PCR; TCRdb holds only in-frame clones, not every one. This sample has 700,000 or so clones, with approximately 83% found just once. The data are from a study of shared T cell receptors in the human thymus. The same data also contributed to another study, on human thymus T cells. Turning to that study: Healthy Finnish infants undergoing corrective surgery for congenital heart defects provided the donor material. Corrective cardiac surgery supplied the resected thymus tissue. In thymic and blood repertoires alike, V and J usage looked biased. There were highly overlapping thymic repertoires among unrelated individuals, as related research reported.

The receptor was derived from a girl in the first two years of life with a congenital heart defect. The sequenced sample consisted of thymocytes.

The CDR3, as DNA: TGTGCCAGCAGTTTGCGGGGCCACACAGATACGCAGTATTTT. Translated: CASSLRGHTDTQYF. The chain is built from TRBV28 and TRBJ2-3, with D tentatively TRBD2 (6 bases). CDR3 length: 14 amino acids. Germline V gene sequence: CDR1 MDHEN, CDR2 SYDVKM. The V and J ends lost 3 bases and 2 bases respectively, with 9 bases between them.